There are many counts of the clone carrying this T cell receptor (beta chain). No antigen is known for it. Time point in this sample: longitudinal time-point 1 (baseline). In Maryland, USA, blood bank volunteers were the healthy controls. Unsorted libraries were generated from 2 million PBMCs. These cells had been stored in RNAlater at -80 C. The cDNA came from 5'RACE, which used 10-nucleotide random UMIs. Each CDR3 protein gets one entry after TCRdb re-called the 5' RACE reads with MiXCR. The sample has 60,000 to 90,000 distinct CDR3 sequences, approximately 10% seen once. These data belong to a study of neurological immune-mediated disorders. Findings and limits, study-wide: HTLV-1-associated myelopathy showed the most TCR clonal expansion; multiple sclerosis the least, below healthy controls.

V trimming: 9 bases; J trimming: 0 bases; junction bases outside the gene matches: 4. The V gene's germline CDR1 is MGHDK and CDR2 SYGVNS. The CDR3 is 17 residues long. The chain carries TRBV25-1 and TRBJ2-2, with TRBD2 matching 16 bases. The material sequenced was PBMCs. The TCR sequence derives from a man aged 25-45 years in good health. CDR3: CARQGLAGGTNTGELFF. CDR3 bases: TGTGCCAGGCAGGGACTAGCGGGAGGGACGAACACCGGGGAGCTGTTTTTT.